Listed below are T cell receptor beta chains from one sample, sequenced in a study of radiation and T cells in renal cell carcinoma. Method: immunoSEQ multiplex PCR; TCRdb's copy keeps in-frame clones and lacks some. The sample lists about 130,000 clones, approximately 90% occurring once. The sample here was blood, taken from a patient whose treatment included radiotherapy and nephrectomy. These receptor sequences come from a woman in her seventies with renal cell carcinoma. Each CDR3 is given with its conserved first and last residue. Fields, in order: CDR3 protein, CDR3 DNA, J gene, V gene, clone size, D gene. The D gene is left open where the match is weak. A row's size may be missing; if present it is once, few, many or a size class.

CASSHRTSGGDTQYF | TGCGCCAGCAGCCATAGGACTAGCGGGGGAGATACGCAGTATTTT | TRBJ2-3 | TRBV4-1 | once | TRBD2
CASSQAGTGGAGNTIYF | TGCGCCAGCAGCCAAGCTGGGACAGGGGGGGCTGGAAACACCATATATTTT | TRBJ1-3 | TRBV4-3 | few | TRBD1
CASSTGTGPLGQPQHF | TGTGCCAGCAGCACCGGGACAGGGCCATTGGGACAGCCCCAGCATTTT | TRBJ1-5 | TRBV7-2 | . | TRBD1
CASSQDHEGDTDTQYF | TGCGCCAGCAGCCAAGATCATGAGGGGGACACAGATACGCAGTATTTT | TRBJ2-3 | TRBV4-1 | once | .
CASSFGLAGTDTQYF | TGTGCTAGCAGCTTCGGACTAGCGGGCACAGATACGCAGTATTTT | TRBJ2-3 | TRBV7-7 | . | TRBD2
CASSLSRGGTYEQYF | TGTGCCAGCAGCCTCTCTCGGGGGGGCACCTACGAGCAGTACTTC | TRBJ2-7 | TRBV7-6 | . | TRBD2
CAITPGPVYGYTF | TGTGCCATCACTCCGGGACCGGTCTATGGCTACACCTTC | TRBJ1-2 | TRBV6-1 | . | .
CSVGTAYPYEQYF | TGCAGCGTTGGAACAGCCTACCCTTACGAGCAGTACTTC | TRBJ2-7 | TRBV29-1 | . | .
CASRFSGTQNTEAFF | TGTGCCAGTAGATTCTCCGGGACACAGAACACTGAAGCTTTCTTT | TRBJ1-1 | TRBV19 | . | .
CASSFRQVRGDYTF | TGTGCCAGCAGCTTCAGACAGGTCAGAGGTGACTACACCTTC | TRBJ1-2 | TRBV7-6 | . | .
CASSFRQGTQETQYF | TGTGCCAGCAGCTTCAGACAGGGGACCCAAGAGACCCAGTACTTC | TRBJ2-5 | TRBV7-9 | . | TRBD1
CSVGEGVETQYF | TGCAGCGTTGGGGAAGGAGTAGAGACCCAGTACTTC | TRBJ2-5 | TRBV29-1 | once | .
CSVVKAETSFYEQYF | TGCAGCGTTGTGAAAGCCGAGACAAGTTTCTACGAGCAGTACTTC | TRBJ2-7 | TRBV29-1 | once | .
CASSLRLGRQETQYF | TGTGCCAGCAGCTTGCGGCTGGGGAGACAAGAGACCCAGTACTTC | TRBJ2-5 | TRBV5-6 | . | .
CASSLGGAVQRNTEAFF | TGTGCCAGCAGCTTAGGGGGGGCCGTACAGAGGAACACTGAAGCTTTCTTT | TRBJ1-1 | TRBV11-2 | . | .
CASSTGVSYNSPLHF | TGTGCCAGTAGTACAGGGGTATCCTATAATTCACCCCTCCACTTT | TRBJ1-6 | TRBV19 | . | .
CAISESGTNEKLFF | TGTGCCATCAGTGAGTCAGGGACTAATGAAAAACTGTTTTTT | TRBJ1-4 | TRBV10-3 | few | .
CASSLELNEQYF | TGTGCCAGCAGCTTAGAGCTTAACGAGCAGTACTTC | TRBJ2-7 | TRBV7-9 | . | .
CASSRRTSGQETQYF | TGTGCCAGCAGCCGTCGGACTAGCGGCCAAGAGACCCAGTACTTC | TRBJ2-5 | TRBV13 | . | TRBD2